Each of the 31 T cell receptor beta chains below was sequenced from the same sample in a study of blood T cells in healthy people across ages. Primed by a sample-barcoded 5' primer and a J-beta primer mix, a second PCR proceeded for 7 to 11 cycles. Via MiXCR, TCRdb re-called the 5' RACE reads, giving one row per CDR3 protein. Here the sample spans around 1,800,000 distinct CDR3 sequences, roughly two fifths being singletons. The sequencing sample was made of blood. These receptors all come from a human donor in good health.

The CDR3 sequence: CSVEEYYEQYF. The DNA of the CDR3 is TGCAGCGTTGAAGAGTACTACGAGCAGTACTTC. The J gene is TRBJ2-7, the V gene TRBV29-1, with unresolved D. Per germline, CDR1 SQVTM and CDR2 ANQGSEA. Trimming shortened V by 0 bases and J by 3 bases, and 3 bases separated the two germline ends. The CDR3 extends over 11 amino acids.

This clonotype came up a few times. V usage is TRBV20-1 and J usage is TRBJ2-7; the match to TRBD2 covers 10 bases. Germline loops: CDR1 DFQATT, CDR2 SNEGSKA (reference sequence). The CDR3 runs 16 residues. With V trimmed by 0 bases and J by 4 bases, 9 bases remained unmatched. The CDR3 loop reads CSARDDASGGLYEQYF. The CDR3 region has the DNA TGCAGTGCTAGAGATGATGCTAGCGGGGGACTATACGAGCAGTACTTC.

This chain connects TRBV27 to TRBJ2-3; D is possibly TRBD1 or TRBD2 (5 bases each). Germline V gene sequence: CDR1 MNHEY, CDR2 SMNVEV (reference sequence). The ends were cut back, 10 bases at V and 2 bases at J, with 13 bases in the middle. The CDR3 spans 13 residues. The CDR3 spells CATGTYITDTQYF. As DNA, the CDR3 is TGTGCCACCGGGACCTACATCACAGATACGCAGTATTTT.

The gene calls are TRBV6-2 or TRBV6-3 and TRBJ1-1; no clear D gene. V was cut by 6 bases and J by 0 bases, with 11 bases left in between. There are 14 residues in the CDR3. Germline CDR1 MNHEY, CDR2 SVGEGT. The CDR3 region is CASSHSQLNTEAFF. CDR3 nucleotide sequence: TGTGCCAGCAGCCACAGCCAACTGAACACTGAAGCTTTCTTT.

In this sample, this clonotype turned up a few times. J is TRBJ1-1 and V is TRBV5-6, with D perhaps matching TRBD1 (6 bases). This CDR3 contains 14 residues. V lost 0 bases, J lost 5 bases, and 11 bases lay in between. The germline V gene has CDR1 SGHDT and CDR2 YYEEEE. CDR3 sequence: CASSLGLGATEAFF. CDR3 in DNA: TGTGCCAGCAGCTTGGGTCTGGGGGCGACTGAAGCTTTCTTT.

This clonotype was seen ten or more times. V usage is TRBV6-6 and J usage is TRBJ1-6, with a tentative D call TRBD1 (6 bases). V dropped 5 bases and J dropped 5 bases, with 10 bases sitting between them. Germline V lookup: CDR1 MNHNY, CDR2 SVGAGI (reference sequence). This CDR3 comprises 14 residues. CDR3 sequence reads: CASSLRGNNSPLHF. Written as DNA, the CDR3 is TGTGCCAGCAGTCTCAGGGGAAATAATTCACCCCTCCACTTT.

The genes are TRBV21-1 and TRBJ1-2; no check of the table's D call, TRBD1, against the DNA was made. TRBV21-1 is an annotated pseudogene. The CDR3 spans 15 residues. The CDR3 nucleotides are TGTGCCAGCAGCAAAGGGCGGACAGAGAACTATGGCTACACCTTC. This encodes CASSKGRTENYGYTF.

This clonotype showed up just a few times. This chain links TRBV10-3 with TRBJ1-2; possibly TRBD1 for D (5 bases). Germline lookup yields CDR1 ENHRY and CDR2 SYGVKD. Trimming took off 2 bases at V and 5 bases at J, with 15 bases between the two ends. The CDR3 contains 15 residues. As DNA, the CDR3 is TGTGCCATCAGTGAGACCGAACAGGCAAATTATGGCTACACCTTC. Translation: CAISETEQANYGYTF.

This clonotype came up a few times. The chain couples TRBV12-3 or TRBV12-4 to TRBJ2-1; TRBD1 matches 9 bases. Trimming at V came to 5 bases and at J to 6 bases, leaving 8 bases not matched to a gene. This CDR3 is built from 15 residues. The CDR3 sequence is CASSGQGIGFNEQFF. CDR3 DNA sequence: TGTGCCAGCAGTGGACAGGGGATCGGGTTCAATGAGCAGTTCTTC.

This clonotype was counted between two and nine times. The CDR3 coding sequence is TGTGCCAGCAGTTACTCTACCGGGACAGCCATCTACGAGCAGTACTTC. It translates to CASSYSTGTAIYEQYF. The rearrangement joins TRBV6-5 to TRBJ2-7; 7 nucleotides match TRBD1. This CDR3 contains 16 residues. Trimming at V came to 0 bases and at J to 3 bases, leaving 8 bases not matched to a gene. The germline V gene has CDR1 MNHEY and CDR2 SVGAGI.

The chain recombines TRBV5-6 with TRBJ1-2; 8 positions match TRBD1. V gave up 4 bases and J gave up 3 bases; unmatched junction bases: 14. Germline assignment: CDR1 SGHDT and CDR2 YYEEEE. CDR3 length equals 17 residues. The CDR3 loop reads CASSPRQGSSNYYGYTF. The CDR3, as DNA: TGTGCCAGCAGCCCCAGACAGGGGAGTTCCAACTACTATGGCTACACCTTC. The whole variable domain, remainder taken from reference TRBV5-6 and TRBJ1-2, is DAGVTQSPTHLIKTRGQQVTLRCSPKSGHDTVSWYQQALGQGPQFIFQYYEEEERQRGNFPDRFSGHQFPNYSSELNVNALLLGDSALYLCASSPRQGSSNYYGYTFGSGTRLTVV.

This rearrangement joins TRBV9 to TRBJ2-5, with 11 positions matching TRBD2. V shed 0 bases, J shed 2 bases, and the junction held 6 bases outside the gene matches. The CDR3 is 17 residues long. Germline lookup yields CDR1 SGDLS and CDR2 YYNGEE. The CDR3 spells CASSVGLAGSAQETQYF. The DNA of the CDR3 is TGTGCCAGCAGCGTAGGACTAGCGGGGTCAGCGCAAGAGACCCAGTACTTC.

CDR3 nucleotide sequence: TGTGCCAGCAGTTTAAGTGTTTGGCAGGGTCTCAATGAGCAGTTCTTC. Its translation is CASSLSVWQGLNEQFF. J is TRBJ2-1 and V is TRBV28; D might be TRBD1 (5 bases). V lost 2 bases, J lost 6 bases, and 17 bases lay in between. Germline V gives CDR1 MDHEN, CDR2 SYDVKM. The CDR3 loop spans 16 amino acids. Combining the CDR3 with reference TRBV28 and TRBJ2-1 gives the whole variable domain DVKVTQSSRYLVKRTGEKVFLECVQDMDHENMFWYRQDPGLGLRLIYFSYDVKMKEKGDIPEGYSVSREKKERFSLILESASTNQTSMYLCASSLSVWQGLNEQFFGPGTRLTVL.

The genes are TRBV7-9 and TRBJ1-2, with a weak D call TRBD1 (5 bases). V lost 2 bases and J 4 bases, leaving 17 bases between the germline ends. The CDR3 extends over 16 amino acids. Germline CDR1 and CDR2: SEHNR and FQNEAQ (reference sequence). The CDR3 DNA is TGTGCCAGCAGCTTATGGCAGGGAGTCAGAAGCTATGGCTACACCTTC. Amino acid sequence: CASSLWQGVRSYGYTF.

This clonotype was seen a few times. The chain uses TRBV7-8 and TRBJ2-5; 9 nucleotides align to TRBD2. CDR3 length: 17 amino acids. Germline V gives CDR1 SGHVS, CDR2 FQNEAQ. J was trimmed by 3 bases and V by 1 base; bases with no gene match: 9. The CDR3 loop is CASSLVLIAGEEETQYF. The CDR3 DNA sequence: TGTGCCAGCAGCTTAGTGTTGATAGCGGGGGAAGAAGAGACCCAGTACTTC.

The chain employs TRBV14 and TRBJ2-5; no reliable D call. Germline V gene data show CDR1 as SGHDN and CDR2 as FVKESK. The CDR3 has 14 residues. V was clipped by 0 bases and J by 9 bases, with 14 bases between them. The CDR3 reads CASSQERRPSAQYF. CDR3 DNA sequence: TGTGCCAGCAGCCAAGAGAGGCGGCCGTCGGCCCAGTACTTC.

The V and J genes are TRBV7-8 and TRBJ2-1, with 8 positions matching TRBD2. The CDR3 extends over 18 amino acids. From germline, CDR1 is SGHVS and CDR2 FQNEAQ. J lost 6 bases, V lost 1 base, and 14 bases had no gene match. CDR3 protein: CASSLVGGTGTRVNEQFF. The CDR3 DNA sequence: TGTGCCAGCAGCTTAGTGGGAGGGACCGGGACTAGAGTCAATGAGCAGTTCTTC.

This clonotype was detected a few times. The V call is TRBV5-1, the J call TRBJ2-1; a weak D match, TRBD2 (6 bases). V lost 4 bases, J lost 4 bases, and 15 bases lay in between. From germline, CDR1 is SGHRS and CDR2 YFSETQ. This CDR3 region has 15 residues. CDR3 nucleotide sequence: TGCGCCAGCAGCGCTACCTTTCGGGAGTACAATGAGCAGTTCTTC. This translates into CASSATFREYNEQFF.

In nucleotides, the CDR3 is TGCAGTGCACCCGACGAGGGGAAGCGGTACTTC. This translates into CSAPDEGKRYF. The V and J genes are TRBV20-1 and TRBJ2-5; TRBD1 or TRBD2 may be the D gene (5 bases each). The CDR3 contains 11 residues. Germline values: CDR1 DFQATT, CDR2 SNEGSKA (reference sequence). Deletions cut 6 bases from V and 13 bases from J, with 18 bases between.

This clonotype was found a few times. V usage is TRBV7-2 and J usage is TRBJ1-2, with D maybe TRBD1 (5 bases). The CDR3 length is 14 residues. Trimming stripped 0 bases from V and 3 bases from J, with 8 bases between. Per the germline V gene, CDR1 is SGHTA and CDR2 is FQGNSA. For the CDR3, the DNA is TGTGCCAGCAGCTTAGCGGTGGGGGACTATGGCTACACCTTC. It specifies CASSLAVGDYGYTF.

The chain employs TRBV15 and TRBJ2-1; D unclear. Germline CDR1 is LNHNV and CDR2 is YYDKDF (reference sequence). V was shortened by 0 bases and J by 4 bases, with 4 bases between the two germline ends. The CDR3 extends over 13 amino acids. The DNA for the CDR3 is TGTGCCACCAGCAGAGATATTTACAATGAGCAGTTCTTC. This codes for CATSRDIYNEQFF.

The rearrangement uses TRBV29-1 and TRBJ2-4; 9 nucleotides match TRBD1. Near its end, the DNA agrees better with TRBJ2-7, so the J call may be wrong. The CDR3 runs 13 residues. Germline CDR1 reads SQVTM; CDR2 reads ANQGSEA. The CDR3: CSVMTGGGHEQYF. The CDR3, as DNA: TGCAGCGTTATGACAGGGGGAGGGCACGAGCAGTACTTC.

This chain links TRBV6-6 with TRBJ1-4; D is uncertain. Trimming removed 8 bases from V and 2 bases from J, with 15 bases in between. This CDR3 comprises 15 residues. Germline lookup yields CDR1 MNHNY and CDR2 SVGAGI (reference sequence). CDR3 bases: TGTGCCAGCGGCGGTCGTTCTGGTACTAATGAAAAACTGTTTTTT. It is translated as CASGGRSGTNEKLFF.

In the case of this clonotype: No conserved phenylalanine or tryptophan is present at the end of the CDR3, so a read error is the likely explanation. V and J are TRBV5-4 and TRBJ2-1, with 10 positions matching TRBD2. Unmatched junction bases numbered 5, after V lost 9 bases and J lost 8 bases. This CDR3 is 12 amino acids long. Per the germline V gene, CDR1 is SGHNT and CDR2 is YYREEE (reference sequence). CDR3 bases: TGTGCCACCACCCTAGCGGGGGATGAGCAGTTCTGC. Translating it yields CATTLAGDEQFC.

The gene calls are TRBV28 and TRBJ1-6, with TRBD1 matching 8 bases. Trimming took 8 bases from V and 3 from J; bases not matched to a gene: 3. CDR1 and CDR2 (germline): MDHEN, SYDVKM. This CDR3 is 14 amino acids long. CDR3 amino acids: CASRTGNYNSPLHF. Written as DNA, the CDR3 is TGTGCCAGCCGGACAGGGAACTATAATTCACCCCTCCACTTT.

This clonotype was found a few times. DNA of the CDR3: TGTGCCAGCAGCGTAGAAGGAAGGGGCAGGCGGGAGACCCAGTACTTC. It yields the protein CASSVEGRGRRETQYF. The gene calls are TRBV9 and TRBJ2-5; perhaps TRBD1 as D (5 bases). The V and J ends lost 0 bases and 5 bases respectively, with 17 bases between them. This CDR3 comprises 16 residues. Germline V gene lookup returns CDR1 SGDLS and CDR2 YYNGEE.

The chain uses TRBV7-8 and TRBJ2-6; D unresolved. The germline V and J ends were trimmed by 5 bases and 1 base, with 18 bases remaining between them. The V gene's germline CDR1 is SGHVS and CDR2 FQNEAQ. The CDR3 loop spans 18 amino acids. The CDR3 DNA reads TGTGCCAGCAGCCCCCCGTGGTCCTCCTTATCTGGGGCCAACGTCCTGACTTTC. This gives the protein CASSPPWSSLSGANVLTF.

This clonotype turned up a few times. The chain couples TRBV5-1 to TRBJ2-5, with 7 bases lining up with TRBD1. V shed 0 bases, J shed 5 bases, and the junction held 7 bases outside the gene matches. Germline V gene data show CDR1 as SGHRS and CDR2 as YFSETQ. CDR3 length equals 15 residues. The CDR3: CASSLAGQSVETQYF. The CDR3 DNA follows: TGCGCCAGCAGCTTGGCGGGACAGTCAGTGGAGACCCAGTACTTC.

The CDR3 DNA reads as TGTGCCAGCAGCGCTGACGGCCATCAGCCCCAGCATTTT. It specifies CASSADGHQPQHF. V is TRBV7-2 and J is TRBJ1-5; unclear D gene. Between the trimmed V and J ends, which lost 5 bases and 5 bases, there was a span of 10 bases. CDR1 and CDR2 (germline): SGHTA, FQGNSA. The CDR3 has 13 residues.

CDR3 sequence reads: CASSQVREYRQTQYF. The CDR3 DNA sequence: TGCGCCAGCAGCCAAGTCCGAGAGTACAGACAGACCCAGTACTTC. V usage is TRBV4-1 and J usage is TRBJ2-5; D is unclear. V dropped 1 base and J dropped 6 bases, with 15 bases sitting between them. Germline lookup yields CDR1 MGHRA and CDR2 YSYEKL. The CDR3 totals 15 residues.

A few counts support this clonotype. This rearrangement joins TRBV20-1 to TRBJ2-7; TRBD1 matches at 7 bases. The CDR3 is 13 residues long. Germline V gene sequence: CDR1 DFQATT, CDR2 SNEGSKA (reference sequence). The junction had 7 bases not matched to a gene; V was cut back by 6 bases and J by 2 bases. Here the CDR3 DNA reads TGCAGTGCCATTGGACAGGCCCCCTACGAGCAGTACTTC. Residues: CSAIGQAPYEQYF.